A selection of T cell receptor beta chains follows, all from one sample in a study of beta chain features in type 1 diabetes. Assay used: immunoSEQ multiplex PCR; TCRdb lists only in-frame clones, some missing. This sample yields under 150,000 clones, of which around 50% are seen a single time; around 0.45% belongs to the top ten. Sequenced sample: Tregs from blood. The receptors come from a man between 18 and 29 years old in good health. The CDR3 runs from the conserved cysteine through the conserved F or W. Fields, in order: D gene, V gene, clone size, J gene, CDR3 protein. A D gene is named only where the DNA matches it firmly. The size of a clone is reported for some rows only, either as once, few or many, or as a class for expanded clones.

D gene: TRBD1; V gene: TRBV29-1; clone size: few; J gene: TRBJ2-3; CDR3 protein: CSVEGHRGGTDTQYF
D gene: TRBD2; V gene: TRBV5-4; clone size: NA; J gene: TRBJ2-1; CDR3 protein: CASSLVHGGGEQFF
D gene: NA; V gene: TRBV5-1; clone size: NA; J gene: TRBJ1-1; CDR3 protein: CASSLKGYTEAFF
D gene: TRBD1; V gene: TRBV28; clone size: NA; J gene: TRBJ1-5; CDR3 protein: CASRPLLGQGTRQPQHF
D gene: TRBD1; V gene: TRBV25-1; clone size: NA; J gene: TRBJ1-2; CDR3 protein: CASSESGTGHYGYTF
D gene: NA; V gene: TRBV2; clone size: NA; J gene: TRBJ1-2; CDR3 protein: CASTLPPGYGYTF
D gene: NA; V gene: TRBV7-9; clone size: few; J gene: TRBJ2-3; CDR3 protein: CASSGGADTQYF
D gene: NA; V gene: TRBV7-2; clone size: few; J gene: TRBJ1-2; CDR3 protein: CASRRPSRLAGYTF
D gene: NA; V gene: TRBV5-4; clone size: once; J gene: TRBJ1-1; CDR3 protein: CASSFHNTEAFF
D gene: NA; V gene: TRBV19; clone size: NA; J gene: TRBJ1-6; CDR3 protein: CASSIWRSSYNSPLHF
D gene: NA; V gene: TRBV2; clone size: NA; J gene: TRBJ2-1; CDR3 protein: CASSQRSNEQFF
D gene: NA; V gene: TRBV5-4; clone size: NA; J gene: TRBJ2-7; CDR3 protein: CASSLDTGTTYEQYF
D gene: TRBD1; V gene: TRBV2; clone size: few; J gene: TRBJ2-2; CDR3 protein: CASSTGTGTGELFF
D gene: NA; V gene: TRBV9; clone size: NA; J gene: TRBJ2-3; CDR3 protein: CASSFSGGADTQYF
D gene: TRBD1; V gene: TRBV5-1; clone size: NA; J gene: TRBJ2-5; CDR3 protein: CASSLDTGGLQETQYF